The T cell receptor beta chain under discussion was sequenced for a study of blood T cells in healthy people across ages. Study-level findings and limits: Roughly linear declines in TCR beta diversity per million T cells occurred with age.

A word on this clonotype: Antigen specificity is unknown.

A second PCR of roughly 7 to 11 cycles used a sample-barcoded 5' primer and a J-beta primer mix. TCRdb re-derived calls from the 5' RACE reads in MiXCR, one entry per CDR3 protein. This sample has 650,000 to 1,000,000 distinct CDR3 sequences, with around 34% found just once. CDR1 SGHRS and CDR2 YFSETQ come from the germline V gene. Trimming left V 2 bases short and J 2 bases short, with 11 bases between. This CDR3 is built from 15 residues. Each of the donors had ten milliliters of peripheral blood drawn into EDTA-treated Vacutainer tubes. This TCR derives from a man aged 18 to 29 in good health. This rearrangement joins TRBV5-1 to TRBJ2-1; D remains unclear. Sequencing used blood. CDR3 DNA: TGCGCCAGCAGCTTCTCAGGTACGACCTACAATGAGCAGTTCTTC. It encodes CASSFSGTTYNEQFF.